The sequence of this TCR beta chain was determined in a study of cytomegalovirus exposure and HLA in healthy donors. For the study at large: The study placed less than 90% of its 398 genotyped donors in the Caucasian-associated ancestry cluster. General study points: A few chains tied to CMV proved CMV antigen-specific in vitro.

Trimming stripped 10 bases from V and 0 bases from J, with 15 bases between. The germline CDR1 and CDR2 sequences are LNHDA and SQIVND (reference sequence). The CDR3 is 14 residues long. For this clone: Its antigen remains unidentified.

This PCR relied on a set of 60 Vbeta primers and 13 Jbeta primers. Sequencing was performed with immunoSEQ multiplex PCR; in TCRdb, only in-frame clones are kept and a portion is missing. The data hold some 150,000 clones, with around 79% observed a single time. The sample taken for sequencing was PBMCs. The chain carries TRBV19 and TRBJ1-1; perhaps TRBD1 as D (5 bases). The clonotype was recovered from a woman between 40 and 50 years old in good health and CMV-seropositive. CDR3 amino acids: CATLPGNMNTEAFF. DNA for the CDR3: TGTGCCACCCTACCAGGGAATATGAACACTGAAGCTTTCTTT.